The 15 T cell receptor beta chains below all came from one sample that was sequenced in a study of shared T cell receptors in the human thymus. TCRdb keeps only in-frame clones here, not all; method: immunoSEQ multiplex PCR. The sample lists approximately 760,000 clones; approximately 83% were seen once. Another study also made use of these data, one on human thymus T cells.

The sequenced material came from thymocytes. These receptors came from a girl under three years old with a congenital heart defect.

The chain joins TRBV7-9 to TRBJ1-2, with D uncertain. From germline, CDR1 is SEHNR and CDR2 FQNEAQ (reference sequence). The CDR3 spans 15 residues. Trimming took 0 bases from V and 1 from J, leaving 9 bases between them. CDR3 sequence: CASSLAGGNNYGYTF. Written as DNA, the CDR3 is TGTGCCAGCAGCTTAGCGGGAGGTAATAACTATGGCTACACCTTC.

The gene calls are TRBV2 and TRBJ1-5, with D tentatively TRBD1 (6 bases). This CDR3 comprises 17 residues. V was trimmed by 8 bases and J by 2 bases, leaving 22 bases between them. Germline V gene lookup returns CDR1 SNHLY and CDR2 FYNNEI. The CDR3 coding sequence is TGTGCCAGCTCCAGACAGAAACCAGGGGATGGCAATCAGCCCCAGCATTTT. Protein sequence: CASSRQKPGDGNQPQHF.

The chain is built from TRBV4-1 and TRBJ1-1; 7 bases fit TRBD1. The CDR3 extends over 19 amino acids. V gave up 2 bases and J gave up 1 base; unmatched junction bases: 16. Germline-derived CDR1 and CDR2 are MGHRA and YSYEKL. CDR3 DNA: TGCGCCAGCAGCCAAACGGACAGGCCCACTCCCGAGTCGAACACTGAAGCTTTCTTT. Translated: CASSQTDRPTPESNTEAFF.

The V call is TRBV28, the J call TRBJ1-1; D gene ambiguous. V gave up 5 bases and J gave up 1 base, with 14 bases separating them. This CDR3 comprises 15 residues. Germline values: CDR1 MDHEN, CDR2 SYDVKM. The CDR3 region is CASSPLRTENTEAFF. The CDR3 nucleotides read TGTGCCAGCAGTCCGCTGAGAACAGAGAACACTGAAGCTTTCTTT. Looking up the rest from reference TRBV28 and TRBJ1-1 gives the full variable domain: DVKVTQSSRYLVKRTGEKVFLECVQDMDHENMFWYRQDPGLGLRLIYFSYDVKMKEKGDIPEGYSVSREKKERFSLILESASTNQTSMYLCASSPLRTENTEAFFGQGTRLTVV.

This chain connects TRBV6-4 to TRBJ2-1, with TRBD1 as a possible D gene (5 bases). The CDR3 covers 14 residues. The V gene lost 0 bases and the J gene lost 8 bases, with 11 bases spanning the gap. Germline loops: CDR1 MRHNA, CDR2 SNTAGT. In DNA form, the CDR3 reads TGTGCCAGCAGTGACTCGAGTGAAGGGGATGAGCAGTTCTTC. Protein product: CASSDSSEGDEQFF.

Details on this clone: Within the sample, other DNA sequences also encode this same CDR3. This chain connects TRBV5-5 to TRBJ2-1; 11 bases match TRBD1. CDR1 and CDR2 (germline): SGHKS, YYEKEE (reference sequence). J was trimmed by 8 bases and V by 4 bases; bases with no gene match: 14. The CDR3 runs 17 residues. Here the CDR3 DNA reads TGTGCCAGCAGCGAAACCTCTAGGACAGGGGGCTTCGATGAGCAGTTCTTC. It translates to CASSETSRTGGFDEQFF.

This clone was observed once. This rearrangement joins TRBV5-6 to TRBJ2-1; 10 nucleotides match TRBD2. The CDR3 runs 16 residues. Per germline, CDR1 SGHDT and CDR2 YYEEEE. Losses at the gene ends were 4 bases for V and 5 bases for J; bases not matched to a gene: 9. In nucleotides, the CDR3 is TGTGCCAGCAGCCTCGCCACTAGCGGGGAGGACAATGAGCAGTTCTTC. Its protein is CASSLATSGEDNEQFF.

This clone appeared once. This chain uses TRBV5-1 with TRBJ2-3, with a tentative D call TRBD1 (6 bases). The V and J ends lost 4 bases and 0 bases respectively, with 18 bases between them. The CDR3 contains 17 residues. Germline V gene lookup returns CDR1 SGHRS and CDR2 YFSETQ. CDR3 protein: CASSHSYRDDSTDTQYF. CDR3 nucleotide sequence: TGCGCCAGCAGCCATTCATACAGGGATGATAGCACAGATACGCAGTATTTT.

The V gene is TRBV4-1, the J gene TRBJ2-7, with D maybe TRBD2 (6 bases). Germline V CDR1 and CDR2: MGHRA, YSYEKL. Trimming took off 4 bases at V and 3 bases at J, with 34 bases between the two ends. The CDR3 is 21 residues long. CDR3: CASSPGIRRDRESITFYEQYF. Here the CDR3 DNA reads TGCGCCAGCAGCCCCGGCATAAGGCGGGACCGGGAATCCATTACCTTCTACGAGCAGTACTTC.

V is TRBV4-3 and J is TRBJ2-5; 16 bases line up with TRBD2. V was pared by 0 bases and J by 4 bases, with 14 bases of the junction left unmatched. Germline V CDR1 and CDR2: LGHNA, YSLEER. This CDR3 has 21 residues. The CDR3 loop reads CASSQEFLGTSGGDWGETQYF. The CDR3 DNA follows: TGCGCCAGCAGCCAAGAATTTCTCGGGACTAGCGGGGGGGATTGGGGAGAGACCCAGTACTTC.

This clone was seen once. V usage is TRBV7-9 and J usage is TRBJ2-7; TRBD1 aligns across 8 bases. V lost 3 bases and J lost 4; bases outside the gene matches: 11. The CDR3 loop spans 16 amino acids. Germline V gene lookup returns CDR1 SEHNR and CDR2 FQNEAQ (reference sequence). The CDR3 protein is CASSLGPRTGRYEQYF. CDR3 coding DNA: TGTGCCAGCAGCTTGGGGCCGCGGACAGGGAGGTACGAGCAGTACTTC.

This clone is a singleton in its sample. The DNA of the CDR3 is TGTGCCAGCAGTGAAGCATGGGCCCCAGAGCAGTACTTC. As protein: CASSEAWAPEQYF. The V call is TRBV25-1, the J call TRBJ2-7; no clear D. CDR3 length: 13 residues. Germline CDR1 reads MGHDK; CDR2 reads SYGVNS. Trimming stripped 2 bases from V and 7 bases from J, with 12 bases between.

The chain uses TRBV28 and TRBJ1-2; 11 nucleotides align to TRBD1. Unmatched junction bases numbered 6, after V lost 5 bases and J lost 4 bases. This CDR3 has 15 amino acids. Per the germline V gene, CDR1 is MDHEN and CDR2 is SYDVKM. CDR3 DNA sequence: TGTGCCAGCAGTGCGGGGACAGGGGGGAGCTATGGCTACACCTTC. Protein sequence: CASSAGTGGSYGYTF.

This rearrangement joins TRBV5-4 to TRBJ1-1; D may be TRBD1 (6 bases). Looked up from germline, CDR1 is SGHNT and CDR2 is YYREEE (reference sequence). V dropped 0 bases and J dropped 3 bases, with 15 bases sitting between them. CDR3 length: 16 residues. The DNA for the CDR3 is TGTGCCAGCAGCTTGGGATCCTGGGGGCGGGACACTGAAGCTTTCTTT. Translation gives CASSLGSWGRDTEAFF.

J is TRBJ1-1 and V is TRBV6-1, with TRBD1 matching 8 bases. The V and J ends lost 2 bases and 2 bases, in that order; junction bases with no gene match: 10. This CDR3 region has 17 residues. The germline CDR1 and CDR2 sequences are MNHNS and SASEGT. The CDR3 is CASSESVGQGPNTEAFF. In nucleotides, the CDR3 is TGTGCCAGCAGTGAATCAGTAGGACAGGGCCCTAACACTGAAGCTTTCTTT.